Listed below are T cell receptor beta chains from one sample, sequenced in a study of blood T cell repertoires in COVID-19. TCRdb's copy holds only in-frame clones and misses some; the assay was immunoSEQ multiplex PCR. The sample includes about 260,000 clones, 90% of them seen just once. Sequenced sample: PBMCs or T cells enriched from blood (not recorded which). These receptors were collected from a man aged 45-60 years who had been exposed to COVID-19. CDR3s include the opening cysteine and the closing phenylalanine or tryptophan. Each record gives: D gene, V gene, clone size, J gene, CDR3 DNA, CDR3 protein. The D gene is left open where the match is weak. Some rows have no size entry. The others give once, few or many, or a class for an expanded clone.

>.|TRBV3-1/TRBV3-2|.|TRBJ1-1
TGTGCCAGCAGTTTACAGGGAGACACTGAAGCTTTCTTT
CASSLQGDTEAFF
>.|TRBV5-1|.|TRBJ1-1
TGCGCCAGCAGCGACAACCGAAAGGCGAACACTGAAGCTTTCTTT
CASSDNRKANTEAFF
>TRBD2|TRBV29-1|.|TRBJ2-1
TGCAGCGTTGCAGCGACCCAGACTAGCGGGAAATACAATGAGCAGTTCTTC
CSVAATQTSGKYNEQFF
>TRBD1|TRBV30|.|TRBJ1-5
TGTGCCTGGACCACCAGGACAGGGGAAGATCAGCCCCAGCATTTT
CAWTTRTGEDQPQHF
>.|TRBV5-4|.|TRBJ1-2
TGTGCCAGCAGTCGGGAGTTCGGGAACTATGGCTACACCTTC
CASSREFGNYGYTF
>TRBD1|TRBV10-3|.|TRBJ1-1
TGTGCCATCAGTGAGCCAGGACAGGGCTGGAACACTGAAGCTTTCTTT
CAISEPGQGWNTEAFF
>.|TRBV6-2/TRBV6-3|.|TRBJ2-5
TGTGCCAGCAGCCACAGGGCGGGGGAAGAGACCCAGTACTTC
CASSHRAGEETQYF
>.|TRBV4-1|.|TRBJ2-7
TGCGCCAGCAGCGAAAGGGGTGTCTCCCCTGCCGAGCAGTACTTC
CASSERGVSPAEQYF
>.|TRBV5-6|.|TRBJ2-1
TGTGCCAGCAGCCTACAGGGAAACAATGAGCAGTTCTTC
CASSLQGNNEQFF
>TRBD1|TRBV5-1|.|TRBJ1-3
TGCGCCAGCAGCTTAGACAGGGCGGGAAACACCATATATTTT
CASSLDRAGNTIYF
>TRBD1|TRBV5-1|.|TRBJ1-3
TGCGCCAGCAGCGTAGGGGACAGCTCTGGAAACACCATATATTTT
CASSVGDSSGNTIYF
>TRBD1|TRBV7-9|.|TRBJ1-5
TGTGCCAGCAGCTCCGGACAGGGGGTCTTTTATGGCAATCAGCCCCAGCATTTT
CASSSGQGVFYGNQPQHF
>.|TRBV7-2|.|TRBJ2-3
TGTGCCAGCAGCTACCGGGTAGCCTTCACAGATACGCAGTATTTT
CASSYRVAFTDTQYF
>TRBD2|TRBV7-3|.|TRBJ2-1
TGTGCCAGCAGCTTAGGGCGGGAGGATGAGCAGTTCTTC
CASSLGREDEQFF
>TRBD1|TRBV11-2|.|TRBJ2-3
TGTGCCAGCAGCCCCGGGACGGACAGGGTGTCAGATACGCAGTATTTT
CASSPGTDRVSDTQYF
>.|TRBV5-1|.|TRBJ2-3
TGCGCCAGCAGCGAGGCAGGGCCCACAGATACGCAGTATTTT
CASSEAGPTDTQYF
>TRBD2|TRBV18|.|TRBJ2-2
TGTGCCAGCTCTCCCTTCCTAGCGGGCACGAACACCGGGGAGCTGTTTTTT
CASSPFLAGTNTGELFF
>.|TRBV4-2|.|TRBJ2-2
TGTGCCAGCAGCCAATCTAACAGGTGGAACACCGGGGAGCTGTTTTTT
CASSQSNRWNTGELFF
>.|TRBV29-1|once|TRBJ2-1
TGCAGCGTTGCAGGGGTACAGGGCCCCTACAATGAGCAGTTCTTC
CSVAGVQGPYNEQFF
>.|TRBV5-1|.|TRBJ1-2
TGCGCCAGCAGCTTATTAAGGGGGGGCGGCTACACCTTC
CASSLLRGGGYTF
>.|TRBV4-1|.|TRBJ2-4
TGCGCCAGCAGGAAAACAATAGCCAAAAACATTCAGTACTTC
CASRKTIAKNIQYF
>.|TRBV30|.|TRBJ1-6
TGTGCCTGGATCTCCTACTCTGGTTCACCCCTCCACTTT
CAWISYSGSPLHF
>.|TRBV4-1|.|TRBJ1-5
TGCGCCAGCAGCCAATTGGGACACCCGCGGATTGTCAATCAGCCCCAGCATTTT
CASSQLGHPRIVNQPQHF
>TRBD1|TRBV28|.|TRBJ1-1
TGTGCCAGCAGTTTACCGGGACAGGGTATGGTCACTGAAGCTTTCTTT
CASSLPGQGMVTEAFF
>.|TRBV18|.|TRBJ2-2
TGTGCCAGCGCGAACAGACAGGCGAACACCGGGGAGCTGTTTTTT
CASANRQANTGELFF
>TRBD1|TRBV5-1|.|TRBJ1-5
TGCGCCAGCAGCTTGACAGGGGGTTATCAGCCCCAGCATTTT
CASSLTGGYQPQHF
>.|TRBV5-1|.|TRBJ2-2
TGCGCCAGCAGATCCGGGACACCGAACACCGGGGAGCTGTTTTTT
CASRSGTPNTGELFF
>.|TRBV10-3|.|TRBJ1-2
TGTGCCATCGCCGCGGATGCTAACTATGGCTACACCTTC
CAIAADANYGYTF
>TRBD1|TRBV5-1|.|TRBJ1-1
TGCGCCAGCGGGGGGGACAGGCAGAACACTGAAGCTTTCTTT
CASGGDRQNTEAFF
>.|TRBV6-5|.|TRBJ1-4
TGTGCCACCACGCGGTGGCGCGGGGAAAAACTGTTTTTT
CATTRWRGEKLFF
>TRBD1|TRBV28|.|TRBJ1-2
TGTGCCAGCAGTACTTACAGGGGTCTTCGATATGGCTACACCTTC
CASSTYRGLRYGYTF
>.|TRBV3-1/TRBV3-2|.|TRBJ1-2
TGTGCCAGCAGCCAAGACAGGGTCTTCCAACAGGGCTACACCTTC
CASSQDRVFQQGYTF
>TRBD2|TRBV5-1|.|TRBJ2-2
TGCGCCAGCAGCCAGGGACTAGCGGGGACGAACACCGGGGAGCTGTTTTTT
CASSQGLAGTNTGELFF
>TRBD1|TRBV18|.|TRBJ1-2
TGTGCCAGCTCACCATATAGTTTCGGGACAGATCATTACTATGGCTACACCTTC
CASSPYSFGTDHYYGYTF
>TRBD1|TRBV28|.|TRBJ1-2
TGTGCCAGCAGCCGAGCCGGGACAGGGGGTGGCTACACCTTC
CASSRAGTGGGYTF
>TRBD2|TRBV27|.|TRBJ2-1
TGTGCCAGCAGCGAACTAGCGGGAGGGTACAATGAGCAGTTCTTC
CASSELAGGYNEQFF
>.|TRBV4-1|few|TRBJ1-5
TGCGCCAGCAGCCCTGACAGTATGGTAGAGCCCCAGCATTTT
CASSPDSMVEPQHF
>.|TRBV5-1|.|TRBJ2-3
TGCGCCAGCAGCTCGGGTCTTACTAGCCCTGGGGACACAGATACGCAGTATTTT
CASSSGLTSPGDTDTQYF
>.|TRBV2|few|TRBJ1-6
TGTGCCAGCAGTCCAGACATAAAAAATTCACCCCTCCACTTT
CASSPDIKNSPLHF
>TRBD1|TRBV7-9|.|TRBJ2-5
TGTGCCAGCAGCTTAGACAGGGGGGTAGAGACCCAGTACTTC
CASSLDRGVETQYF
>TRBD1|TRBV5-6|.|TRBJ1-1
TGTGCCAGCAGCCAAAGTACAGGGGCTGAAGCTTTCTTT
CASSQSTGAEAFF
>TRBD2|TRBV9|.|TRBJ2-3
TGTGCCAGCAGCGCGGGACTAGCGGGAGAACTTTATACAGATACGCAGTATTTT
CASSAGLAGELYTDTQYF
>TRBD1|TRBV15|.|TRBJ1-4
TGTGCCACCAGCCCGCAAATTTTGGGCTGGGTCCCGGGACAGGGGGAATCAACTAATGAAAAACTGTTTTTT
CATSPQILGWVPGQGESTNEKLFF
>TRBD1|TRBV7-3|.|TRBJ1-2
TGTGCCAGCAGCTTAAAATACAGGGACAGGGAATATGGCTACACCTTC
CASSLKYRDREYGYTF
>TRBD1|TRBV10-3|.|TRBJ2-7
TGTGCCATCAGCTTGGGGACAGGAGCCTACGAGCAGTACTTC
CAISLGTGAYEQYF
>.|TRBV12-3/TRBV12-4|.|TRBJ2-1
TGTGCCAGCAGTTTATCGCAGAACAATGAGCAGTTCTTC
CASSLSQNNEQFF
>TRBD1|TRBV5-1|.|TRBJ2-3
TGCGCCAGCAGCTCAGCCGGGACAGGGGGCGAGAGCACAGATACGCAGTATTTT
CASSSAGTGGESTDTQYF
>.|TRBV4-2|.|TRBJ1-4
TGTGCCAGCAGCCAACCTGGGAGTAATGAAAAACTGTTTTTT
CASSQPGSNEKLFF
>.|TRBV2|.|TRBJ2-5
TGTGCCAGCGGGAGGTACCAAGAGACCCAGTACTTC
CASGRYQETQYF
>TRBD1|TRBV19|.|TRBJ1-4
TGTGCCAGTAGTATAGCAGGGGGGCGAGAAAAACTGTTTTTT
CASSIAGGREKLFF
>TRBD1|TRBV29-1|.|TRBJ1-6
TGCAGCGTTGAAGGGGGCGGTGGTGGGACAGATAATTCACCCCTCCACTTT
CSVEGGGGGTDNSPLHF
>.|TRBV12-5|once|TRBJ2-6
TGTGCTAGTGGTTTGGTGCTTCATTCAGAAGGGGCCAACGTCCTGACTTTC
CASGLVLHSEGANVLTF
>.|TRBV5-1|.|TRBJ1-1
TGCGCCAGCAACTCGGGGGGCACTGAAGCTTTCTTT
CASNSGGTEAFF
>TRBD1|TRBV18|once|TRBJ2-5
TGTGCCAGCTCACCGATGGGGGACAGGGGAGCGGAGACCCAGTACTTC
CASSPMGDRGAETQYF